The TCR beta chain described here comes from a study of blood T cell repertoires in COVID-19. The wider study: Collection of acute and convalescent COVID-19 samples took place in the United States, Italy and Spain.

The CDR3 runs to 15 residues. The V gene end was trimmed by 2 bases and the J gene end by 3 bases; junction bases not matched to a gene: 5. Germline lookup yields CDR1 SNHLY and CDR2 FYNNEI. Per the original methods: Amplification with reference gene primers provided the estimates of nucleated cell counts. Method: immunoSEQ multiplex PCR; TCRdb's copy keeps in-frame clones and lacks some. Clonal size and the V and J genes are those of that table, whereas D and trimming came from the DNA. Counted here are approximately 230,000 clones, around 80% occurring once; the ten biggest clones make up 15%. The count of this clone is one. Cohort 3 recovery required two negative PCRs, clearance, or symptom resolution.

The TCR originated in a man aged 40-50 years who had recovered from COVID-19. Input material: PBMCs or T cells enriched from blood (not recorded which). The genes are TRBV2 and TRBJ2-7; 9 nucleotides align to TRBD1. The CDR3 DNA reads TGTGCCAGCAGTGAACCGGGACAGGGAGGCTACGAGCAGTACTTC. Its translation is CASSEPGQGGYEQYF.